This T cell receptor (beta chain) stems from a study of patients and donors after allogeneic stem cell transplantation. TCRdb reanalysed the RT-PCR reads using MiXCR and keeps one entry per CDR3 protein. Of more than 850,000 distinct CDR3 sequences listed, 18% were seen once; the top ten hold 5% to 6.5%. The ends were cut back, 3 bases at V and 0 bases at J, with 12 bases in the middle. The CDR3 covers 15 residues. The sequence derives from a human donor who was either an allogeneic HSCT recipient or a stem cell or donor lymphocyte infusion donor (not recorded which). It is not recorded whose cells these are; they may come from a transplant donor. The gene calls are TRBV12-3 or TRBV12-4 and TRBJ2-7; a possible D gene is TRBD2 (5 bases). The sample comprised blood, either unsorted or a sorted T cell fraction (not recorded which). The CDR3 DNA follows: TGTGCCAGCAGTTTCGAGGAGGCGTCCTCCTACGAGCAGTACTTC. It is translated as CASSFEEASSYEQYF.